This T cell receptor (beta chain) was obtained from a study of blood T cell repertoires in COVID-19. The CDR3 has 16 residues. Looked up from germline, CDR1 is SGHNT and CDR2 is YYREEE (reference sequence). Germline trimming cut 0 bases from V and 6 bases from J; bases unmatched to any gene: 10. Participants were aged 18 to 89 years, lived in 20 to 25 US areas, and enrolled virtually. Participant-given clinical history determined each cohort assignment. Recovered participants had two consecutive negative NP/OP PCR tests, healthcare professional clearance, or symptom resolution. Assay used: immunoSEQ multiplex PCR; TCRdb lists only in-frame clones, some missing. In the table there are around 250,000 clones, 85% to 90% of which are singletons.

V and J are TRBV5-4 and TRBJ1-2, with TRBD1 matching 8 bases. The specimen sequenced was PBMCs or T cells enriched from blood (not recorded which). The sequence was collected from a young man who had recovered from COVID-19. The CDR3 region has the DNA TGTGCCAGCAGCTTGGTCCCAGGGGGCCAAGGAGATGGCTACACCTTC. Translating gives CASSLVPGGQGDGYTF.